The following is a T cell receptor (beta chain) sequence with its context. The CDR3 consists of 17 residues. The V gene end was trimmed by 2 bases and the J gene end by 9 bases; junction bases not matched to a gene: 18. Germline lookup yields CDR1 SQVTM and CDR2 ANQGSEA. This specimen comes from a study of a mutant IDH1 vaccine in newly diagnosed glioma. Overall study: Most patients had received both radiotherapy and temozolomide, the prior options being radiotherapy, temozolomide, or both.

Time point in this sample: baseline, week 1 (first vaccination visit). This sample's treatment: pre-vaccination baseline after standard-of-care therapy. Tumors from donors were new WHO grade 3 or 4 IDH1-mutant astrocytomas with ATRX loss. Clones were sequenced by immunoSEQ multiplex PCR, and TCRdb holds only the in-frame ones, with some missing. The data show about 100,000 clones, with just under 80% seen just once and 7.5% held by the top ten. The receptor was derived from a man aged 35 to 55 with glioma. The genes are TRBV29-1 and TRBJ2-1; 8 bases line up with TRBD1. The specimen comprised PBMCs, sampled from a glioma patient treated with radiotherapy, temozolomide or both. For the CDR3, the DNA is TGCAGCGTTGAAAGTTTGGCAGGGGGCTGGTACAAGGGTGAGCAGTTCTTC. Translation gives CSVESLAGGWYKGEQFF.